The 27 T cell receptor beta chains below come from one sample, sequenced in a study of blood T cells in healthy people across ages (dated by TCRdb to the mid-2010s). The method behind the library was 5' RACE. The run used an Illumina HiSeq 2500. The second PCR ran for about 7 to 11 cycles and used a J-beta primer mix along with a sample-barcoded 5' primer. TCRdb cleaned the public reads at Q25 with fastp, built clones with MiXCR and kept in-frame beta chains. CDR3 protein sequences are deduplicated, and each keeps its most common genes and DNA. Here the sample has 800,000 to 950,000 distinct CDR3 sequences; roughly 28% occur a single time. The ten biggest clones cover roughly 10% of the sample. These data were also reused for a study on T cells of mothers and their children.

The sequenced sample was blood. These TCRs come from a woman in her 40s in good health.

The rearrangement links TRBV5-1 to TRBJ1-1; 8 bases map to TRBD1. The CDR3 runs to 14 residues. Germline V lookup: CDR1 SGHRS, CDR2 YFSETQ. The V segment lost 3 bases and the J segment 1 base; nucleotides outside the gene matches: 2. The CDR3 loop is CASSSTGENTEAFF. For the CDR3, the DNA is TGCGCCAGCAGCTCGACAGGGGAGAACACTGAAGCTTTCTTT.

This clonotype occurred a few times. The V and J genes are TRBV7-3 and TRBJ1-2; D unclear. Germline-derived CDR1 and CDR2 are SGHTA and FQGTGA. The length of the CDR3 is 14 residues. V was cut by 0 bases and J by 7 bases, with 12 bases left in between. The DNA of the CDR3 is TGTGCCAGCAGCTTAACGTCGGCCGGGATTGGCTACACCTTC. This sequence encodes CASSLTSAGIGYTF.

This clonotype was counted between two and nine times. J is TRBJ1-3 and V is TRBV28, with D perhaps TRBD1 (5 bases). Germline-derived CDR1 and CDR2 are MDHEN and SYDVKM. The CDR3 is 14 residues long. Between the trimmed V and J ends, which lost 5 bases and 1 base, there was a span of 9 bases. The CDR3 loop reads CASSTGLSGNTIYF. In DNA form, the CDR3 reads TGTGCCAGCAGTACAGGCCTATCTGGAAACACCATATATTTT.

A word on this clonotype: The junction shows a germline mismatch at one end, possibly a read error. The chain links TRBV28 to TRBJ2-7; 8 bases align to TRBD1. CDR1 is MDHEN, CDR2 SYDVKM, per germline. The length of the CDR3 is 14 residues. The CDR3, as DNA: TGTACCAGCAGGGGGCGAACAGGGGTCAACGAGCAGTACTTC. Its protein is CTSRGRTGVNEQYF.

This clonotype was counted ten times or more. This chain's CDR3 is CASSSLAGGNQETQYF. CDR3 DNA sequence: TGCGCCAGCAGCTCACTAGCGGGGGGAAACCAAGAGACCCAGTACTTC. V and J are TRBV5-1 and TRBJ2-5, with 12 bases that match TRBD2. This CDR3 has 16 amino acids. Trimming at V came to 3 bases and at J to 0 bases, leaving 3 bases not matched to a gene. CDR1 is SGHRS, CDR2 YFSETQ, per germline. The full variable domain, rest sourced from reference TRBV5-1 and TRBJ2-5, is KAGVTQTPRYLIKTRGQQVTLSCSPISGHRSVSWYQQTPGQGLQFLFEYFSETQRNKGNFPGRFSGRQFSNSRSEMNVSTLELGDSALYLCASSSLAGGNQETQYFGPGTRLLVL.

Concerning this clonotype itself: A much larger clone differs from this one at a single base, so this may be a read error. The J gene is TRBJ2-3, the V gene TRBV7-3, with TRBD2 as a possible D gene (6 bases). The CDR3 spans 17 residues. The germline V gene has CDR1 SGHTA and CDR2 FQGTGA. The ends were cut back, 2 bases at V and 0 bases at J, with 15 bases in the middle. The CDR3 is CASSLPHPGTSTDTQYF. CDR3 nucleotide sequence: TGTGCCAGCAGCTTACCTCATCCCGGGACTAGCACAGATACGCAGTATTTT.

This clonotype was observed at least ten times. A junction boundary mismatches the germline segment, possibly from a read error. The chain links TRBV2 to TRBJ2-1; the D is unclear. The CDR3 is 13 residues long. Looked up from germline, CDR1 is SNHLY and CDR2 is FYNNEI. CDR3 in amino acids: CASKLNSDNEQFF. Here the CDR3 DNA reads TGTGCCAGCAAACTAAACTCCGACAATGAGCAGTTCTTC.

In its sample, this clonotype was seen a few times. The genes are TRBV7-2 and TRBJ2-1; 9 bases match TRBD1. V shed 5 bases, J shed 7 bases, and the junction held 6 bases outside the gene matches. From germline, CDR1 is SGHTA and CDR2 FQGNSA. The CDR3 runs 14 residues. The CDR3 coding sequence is TGTGCCAGCAGCGCCCGACAGGGGGGAAATGAGCAGTTCTTC. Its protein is CASSARQGGNEQFF.

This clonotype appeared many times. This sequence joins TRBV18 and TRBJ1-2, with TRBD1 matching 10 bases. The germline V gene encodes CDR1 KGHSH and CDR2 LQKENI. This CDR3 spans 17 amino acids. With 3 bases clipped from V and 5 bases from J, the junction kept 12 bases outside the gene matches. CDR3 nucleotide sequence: TGTGCCAGCTCACCTAGACAGGGGGCTGGTGAGAGATATGGCTACACCTTC. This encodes CASSPRQGAGERYGYTF.

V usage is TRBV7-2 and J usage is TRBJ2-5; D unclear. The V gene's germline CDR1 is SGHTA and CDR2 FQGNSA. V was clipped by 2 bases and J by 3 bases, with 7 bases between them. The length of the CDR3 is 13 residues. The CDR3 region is CASSLRKEETQYF. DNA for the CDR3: TGTGCCAGCAGCTTAAGGAAGGAAGAGACCCAGTACTTC.

The DNA for the CDR3 is TGCAGTGCTAGAGACCCGAGGGGACGGACCTATGGTGGCTACACCTTC. It yields the protein CSARDPRGRTYGGYTF. The V call is TRBV20-1, the J call TRBJ1-2, with TRBD1 as a possible D gene (5 bases). The CDR3 is made up of 16 amino acids. V was cut by 0 bases and J by 7 bases, with 21 bases left in between. From germline, CDR1 is DFQATT and CDR2 SNEGSKA (reference sequence).

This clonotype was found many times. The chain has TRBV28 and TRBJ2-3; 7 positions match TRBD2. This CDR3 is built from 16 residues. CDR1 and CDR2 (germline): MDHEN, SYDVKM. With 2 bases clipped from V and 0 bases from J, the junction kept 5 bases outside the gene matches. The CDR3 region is CASSLRGGGSTDTQYF. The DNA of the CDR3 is TGTGCCAGCAGTTTACGGGGCGGGGGAAGCACAGATACGCAGTATTTT.

The CDR3 here is CASSLPGQGADEQFF. DNA of the CDR3: TGTGCCAGCAGCTTGCCGGGACAGGGGGCCGATGAGCAGTTCTTC. The rearrangement uses TRBV7-2 and TRBJ2-1, with 12 nucleotides matching TRBD1. The CDR3 is 15 amino acids. Per germline, CDR1 SGHTA and CDR2 FQGNSA. The V segment lost 3 bases and the J segment 8 bases; nucleotides outside the gene matches: 5.

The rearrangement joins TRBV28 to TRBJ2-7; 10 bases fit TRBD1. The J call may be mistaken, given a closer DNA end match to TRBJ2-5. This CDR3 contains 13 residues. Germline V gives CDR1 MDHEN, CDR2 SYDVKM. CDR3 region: CASSRDRGQTQYF. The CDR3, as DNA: TGTGCCAGCAGCAGGGACAGGGGTCAGACCCAGTACTTC.

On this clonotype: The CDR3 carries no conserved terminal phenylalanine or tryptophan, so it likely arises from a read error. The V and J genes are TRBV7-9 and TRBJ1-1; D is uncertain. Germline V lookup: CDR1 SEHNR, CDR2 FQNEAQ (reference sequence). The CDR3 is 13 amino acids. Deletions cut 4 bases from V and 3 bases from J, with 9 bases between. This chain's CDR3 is CASSSTQDTEAFC. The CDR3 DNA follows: TGTGCCAGCAGCTCTACCCAGGACACTGAAGCTTTCTGT.

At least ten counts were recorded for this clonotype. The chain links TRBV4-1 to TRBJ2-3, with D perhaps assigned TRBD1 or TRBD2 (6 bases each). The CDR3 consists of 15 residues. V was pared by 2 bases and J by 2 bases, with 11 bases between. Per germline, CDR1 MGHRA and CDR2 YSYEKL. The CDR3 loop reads CASSQWRGTTDTQYF. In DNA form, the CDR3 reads TGCGCCAGCAGCCAATGGAGGGGGACCACAGATACGCAGTATTTT.

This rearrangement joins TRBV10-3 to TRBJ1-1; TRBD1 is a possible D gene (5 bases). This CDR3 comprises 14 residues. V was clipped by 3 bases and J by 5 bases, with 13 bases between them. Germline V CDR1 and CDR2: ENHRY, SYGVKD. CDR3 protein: CAISDGTPGTEAFF. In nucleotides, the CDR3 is TGTGCCATCAGTGATGGGACGCCGGGGACTGAAGCTTTCTTT.

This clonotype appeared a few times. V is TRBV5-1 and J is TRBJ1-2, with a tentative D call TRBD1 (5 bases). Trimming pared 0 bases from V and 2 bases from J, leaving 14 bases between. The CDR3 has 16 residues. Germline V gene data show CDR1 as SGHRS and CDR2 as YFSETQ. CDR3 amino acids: CASSLGGRRSNYGYTF. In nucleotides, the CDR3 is TGCGCCAGCAGCTTGGGGGGCCGACGATCCAACTATGGCTACACCTTC.

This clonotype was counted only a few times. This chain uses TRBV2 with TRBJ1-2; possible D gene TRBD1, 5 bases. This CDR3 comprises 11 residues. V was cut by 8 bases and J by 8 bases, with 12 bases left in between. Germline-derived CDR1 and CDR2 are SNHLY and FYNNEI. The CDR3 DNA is TGTGCCAGCGGGAGAGGGGAAGGCTACACCTTC. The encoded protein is CASGRGEGYTF.

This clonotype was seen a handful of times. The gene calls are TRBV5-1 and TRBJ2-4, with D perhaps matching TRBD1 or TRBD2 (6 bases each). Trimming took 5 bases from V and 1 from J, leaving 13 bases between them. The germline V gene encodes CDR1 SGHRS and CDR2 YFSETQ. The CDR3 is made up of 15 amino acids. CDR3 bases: TGCGCCAGCAGTGGGGGGCCTGAGGCCAAAAACATTCAGTACTTC. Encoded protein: CASSGGPEAKNIQYF.

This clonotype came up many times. The CDR3 loop reads CASSLTRGDNEQFF. As DNA, the CDR3 is TGTGCCAGCAGCTTAACTAGAGGGGACAATGAGCAGTTCTTC. The chain joins TRBV7-3 to TRBJ2-1, with D perhaps TRBD1 or TRBD2 (5 bases each). V lost 0 bases and J 5 bases, leaving 8 bases between the germline ends. Germline V CDR1 and CDR2: SGHTA, FQGTGA. The CDR3 is made up of 14 amino acids.

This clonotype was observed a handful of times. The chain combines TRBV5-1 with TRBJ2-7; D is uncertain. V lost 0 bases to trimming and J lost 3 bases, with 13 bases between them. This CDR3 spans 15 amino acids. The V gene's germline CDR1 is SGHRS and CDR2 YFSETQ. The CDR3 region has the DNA TGCGCCAGCAGCTTGGACGGCAGGACCAACTACGAGCAGTACTTC. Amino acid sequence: CASSLDGRTNYEQYF. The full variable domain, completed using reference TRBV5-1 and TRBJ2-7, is KAGVTQTPRYLIKTRGQQVTLSCSPISGHRSVSWYQQTPGQGLQFLFEYFSETQRNKGNFPGRFSGRQFSNSRSEMNVSTLELGDSALYLCASSLDGRTNYEQYFGPGTRLTVT.

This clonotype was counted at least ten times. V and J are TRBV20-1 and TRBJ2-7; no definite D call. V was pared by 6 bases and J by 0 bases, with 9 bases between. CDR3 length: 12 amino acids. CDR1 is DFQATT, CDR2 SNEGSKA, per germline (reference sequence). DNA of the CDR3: TGCAGTGCCTTGGATGGCTCCTACGAGCAGTACTTC. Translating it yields CSALDGSYEQYF.

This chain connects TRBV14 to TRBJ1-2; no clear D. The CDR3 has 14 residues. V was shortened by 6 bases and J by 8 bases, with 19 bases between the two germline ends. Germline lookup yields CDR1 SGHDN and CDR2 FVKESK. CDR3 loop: CASSPAGDPRGYTF. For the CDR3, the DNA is TGTGCCAGCAGTCCAGCGGGCGATCCTCGAGGCTACACCTTC.

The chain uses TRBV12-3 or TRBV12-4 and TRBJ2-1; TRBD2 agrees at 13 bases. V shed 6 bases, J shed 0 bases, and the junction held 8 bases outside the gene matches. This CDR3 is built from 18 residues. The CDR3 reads CASRKTSGGQSSYNEQFF. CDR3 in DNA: TGTGCCAGCAGAAAGACTAGCGGGGGGCAAAGCTCCTACAATGAGCAGTTCTTC.

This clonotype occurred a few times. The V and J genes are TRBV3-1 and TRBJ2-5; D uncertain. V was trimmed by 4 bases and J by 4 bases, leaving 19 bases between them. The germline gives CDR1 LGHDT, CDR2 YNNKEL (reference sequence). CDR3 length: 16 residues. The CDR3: CASSPQKSLGRETQYF. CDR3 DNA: TGTGCCAGCAGCCCTCAAAAGTCGTTGGGCCGAGAGACCCAGTACTTC.

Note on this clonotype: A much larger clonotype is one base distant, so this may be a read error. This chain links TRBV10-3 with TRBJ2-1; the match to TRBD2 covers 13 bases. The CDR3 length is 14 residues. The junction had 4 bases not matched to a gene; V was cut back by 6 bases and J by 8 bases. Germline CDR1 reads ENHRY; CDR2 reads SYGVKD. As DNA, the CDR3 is TGTGCCATCAGAGGGACTAGCGGGGAGGATGAGCAGTTCTTC. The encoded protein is CAIRGTSGEDEQFF.